This T cell receptor (beta chain) was captured in a study of blood T cell repertoires in COVID-19. Data came from immunoSEQ multiplex PCR; TCRdb stores just in-frame clones and leaves some out. The sample has roughly 250,000 clones; approximately 90% are singletons. The cohort comprised adults aged about 18 to 100 years residing in approximately 25 US areas. Each participant's cohort was designated according to participant-reported clinical history. This CDR3 is built from 14 residues. The ends lost 5 bases at V and 7 bases at J; junction bases unmatched: 10. Germline lookup yields CDR1 SGHTA and CDR2 FQGNSA.

The clonotype was recovered from a woman between 40 and 55 years old with acute COVID-19. This sequence joins TRBV7-2 and TRBJ1-2; 7 positions match TRBD1. Sequenced input: PBMCs or T cells enriched from blood (not recorded which). This CDR3 reads CASSRTGQTFGYTF. CDR3 in DNA: TGTGCCAGCAGCCGGACGGGACAGACATTTGGCTACACCTTC.